The clone carrying this TCR beta chain was counted only a few times. Its specificity is unknown. Trimming took off 5 bases at V and 4 bases at J, with 8 bases between the two ends. Germline CDR1 is LNHDA and CDR2 is SQIVND (reference sequence). The CDR3 contains 12 residues. This sample was included in a study of vaccination effects on CD4 cells after COVID-19. Peptide-pool stimulation followed by sequencing identified expanded antigen-specific CD4+ clonotypes in the ViraFEST assay. Culture proceeded for nine to ten days, and CD4+ T cells were then isolated. Participants got two doses of BNT162b2 or mRNA-1273 vaccine. Researchers reported culturing over 1.5 million PBMC in each well, adding 8 to 10 IU/ml IL-2 and approximately 10 ug/ml peptides. Clones were read by immunoSEQ multiplex PCR, and TCRdb kept only the in-frame ones, dropping some. The table has roughly 43,000 clones, 65% to 75% seen once.

The TCR was taken from a human donor who received a COVID-19 vaccine. The sample here was CD4+ T cells from PBMCs cultured with HCoV-OC43 spike peptides, taken after COVID-19 vaccination. Subset of the sample: HCoV-OC43 spike overlapping peptide pool stimulation. V and J are TRBV19 and TRBJ1-2; D remains ambiguous. The CDR3 loop reads CASSSGGYGYTF. The CDR3 nucleotides are TGTGCCAGTAGTTCAGGCGGCTATGGCTACACCTTC.